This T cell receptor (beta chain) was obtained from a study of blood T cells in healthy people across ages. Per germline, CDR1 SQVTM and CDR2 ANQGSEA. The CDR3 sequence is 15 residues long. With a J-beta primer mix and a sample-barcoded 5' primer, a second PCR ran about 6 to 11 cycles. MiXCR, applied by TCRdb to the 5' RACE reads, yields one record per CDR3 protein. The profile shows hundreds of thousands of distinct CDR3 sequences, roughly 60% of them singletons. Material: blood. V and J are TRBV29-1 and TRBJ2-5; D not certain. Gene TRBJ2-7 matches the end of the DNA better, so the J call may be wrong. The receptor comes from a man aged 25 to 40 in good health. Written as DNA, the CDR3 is TGCAGCGTTGAATGGGTTAGACGGCTCATTAACGAGCAGTACTTC. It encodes CSVEWVRRLINEQYF.